This is a list of T cell receptor beta chains from one sample in a study of blood T cell repertoires in COVID-19. Profiling relied on immunoSEQ multiplex PCR, and the TCRdb table lists in-frame clones only, not all of them. Among 100,000 or so clones listed, about 85% were seen once. The sequenced sample consisted of peripheral blood. These TCRs come from a woman between 70 and 85 years old with active or convalescent COVID-19. CDR3s leave out the opening cysteine and the closing phenylalanine or tryptophan. Size is stated for part of the rows, as once, few or many counts, or as a class when the clone is expanded.

once,TRBV6-2/TRBV6-3,ASSFARDYGYT
.,TRBV11-2,ASSLGLAGGGELF
.,TRBV30,AWSVSQGRYT
.,TRBV2,ASDRTSGSGETQY
.,TRBV4-2,ASSQDLGQGYGYT
once,TRBV29-1,SVAYGAGAGTDTQY
.,TRBV7-9,ASSSGGRGETQY
.,TRBV27,ASRGLAGDVNNEQF
.,TRBV15,ATRSTGTSEQY
.,TRBV7-2,ASSSPGFNEKLF
once,TRBV5-1,ASSLDRTNYGYT
.,TRBV27,ASSLGGQDGNYGYT
.,TRBV7-2,ASSLVGESDTQY
.,TRBV5-1,ASSSSSGIYNEQF
.,TRBV6-1,ASSEGQRLTNYGYT
.,TRBV25-1,ASRKQGEGYNEQF
once,TRBV7-8,ASSRGGLRDGEKLF
.,TRBV7-2,ASSFGQHDEQF
.,TRBV6-1,ASSDRTGSLGYT
.,TRBV28,ASSFSGSTNQPQH
.,TRBV7-8,ASSLAPALREGRNEQF
.,TRBV27,ASREMSGTGGSNQPQH
.,TRBV7-9,ASSETGGQPQH
few,TRBV23-1,ASSQYASGPKLVYEQY
few,TRBV24-1,ATSDPGQGNNEQF
.,TRBV6-5,ASRLGGENTEAF
.,TRBV9,ASSSQTGADTQY
.,TRBV30,AWSADNSPLH
.,TRBV10-3,AISPRGSYNEQF
.,TRBV19,ASGQGGDQPQH
.,TRBV14,ASSQRTPGSNLNSGANVLT
.,TRBV24-1,ATSDLRTGYGYT
.,TRBV3-1/TRBV3-2,ASSHLAGVGTGELF
.,TRBV27,ASSLTGSGNTEAF
.,TRBV2,ASSGGLAGDGDTQY
.,TRBV28,ASSSGSSDTQY
.,TRBV7-9,ASSPDSKNIQY
.,TRBV28,ASSLGSRDEQF
.,TRBV5-6,ASSFSTSTDTQY
few,TRBV10-1,ASSESNFQDRGFLGTEAF
.,TRBV29-1,SARGDYGYT
.,TRBV7-2,ASSLVGGDTIY
few,TRBV10-3,AITGMPGNTIY
.,TRBV7-9,ASSSTGPETQY
.,TRBV28,ASSVTSGTTYEQY
.,TRBV2,ASSEKGTGVEAF
.,TRBV7-6,ASSPGADTQY
.,TRBV18,ASSPPGQGAGNTIY
.,TRBV6-2/TRBV6-3,ASSYTPAVWMGGEQY
.,TRBV28,ASSGGRTAGVDEQY
few,TRBV28,ASSGPGSGNEQF
.,TRBV6-2/TRBV6-3,ASSSSTSNQPQH
.,TRBV25-1,ASSEQGQYGYT
.,TRBV7-2,ASSQRGGRTDTQY
once,TRBV6-6,ASSRLAGGLGSYEQY
.,TRBV7-8,ASTSGSDREYGTQY
.,TRBV5-6,ASSFRRENSYEQY